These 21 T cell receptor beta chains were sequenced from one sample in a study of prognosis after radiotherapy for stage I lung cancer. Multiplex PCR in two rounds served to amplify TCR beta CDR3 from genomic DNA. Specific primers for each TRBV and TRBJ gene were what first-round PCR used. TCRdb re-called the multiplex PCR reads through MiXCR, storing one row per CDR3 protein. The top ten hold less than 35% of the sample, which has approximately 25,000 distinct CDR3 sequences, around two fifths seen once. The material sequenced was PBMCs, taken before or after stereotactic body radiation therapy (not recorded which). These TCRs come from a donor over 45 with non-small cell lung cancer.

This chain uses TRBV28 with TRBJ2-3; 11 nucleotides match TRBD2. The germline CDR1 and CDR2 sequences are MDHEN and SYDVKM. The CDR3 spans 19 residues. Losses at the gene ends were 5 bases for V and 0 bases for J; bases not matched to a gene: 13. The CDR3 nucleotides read TGTGCCAGCAGTACAACAGTACTAGCGGGAGAGGTGAGCACAGATACGCAGTATTTT. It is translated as CASSTTVLAGEVSTDTQYF.

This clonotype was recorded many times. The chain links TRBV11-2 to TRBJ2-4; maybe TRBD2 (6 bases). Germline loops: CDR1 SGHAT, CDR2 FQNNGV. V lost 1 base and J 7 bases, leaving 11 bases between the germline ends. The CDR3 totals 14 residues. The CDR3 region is CASSLAGSGNIQYF. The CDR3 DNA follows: TGTGCCAGCAGCTTAGCCGGGAGTGGGAACATTCAGTACTTC. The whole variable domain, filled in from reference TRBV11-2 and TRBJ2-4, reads EAGVAQSPRYKIIEKRQSVAFWCNPISGHATLYWYQQILGQGPKLLIQFQNNGVVDDSQLPKDRFSAERLKGVDSTLKIQPAKLEDSAVYLCASSLAGSGNIQYFGAGTRLSVL.

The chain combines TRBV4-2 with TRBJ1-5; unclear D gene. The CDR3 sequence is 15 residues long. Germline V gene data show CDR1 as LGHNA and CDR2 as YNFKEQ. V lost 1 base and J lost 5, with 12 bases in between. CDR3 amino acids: CASSQVLDSYQPQHF. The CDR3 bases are TGTGCCAGCAGCCAAGTTTTAGACTCGTATCAGCCCCAGCATTTT.

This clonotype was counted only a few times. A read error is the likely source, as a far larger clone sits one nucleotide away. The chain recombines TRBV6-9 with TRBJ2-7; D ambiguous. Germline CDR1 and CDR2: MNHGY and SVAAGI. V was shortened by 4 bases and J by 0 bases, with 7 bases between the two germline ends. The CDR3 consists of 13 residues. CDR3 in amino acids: CASSLQSSYEQYF. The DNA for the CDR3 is TGTGCCAGCAGTTTACAGAGCTCCTACGAGCAGTACTTC.

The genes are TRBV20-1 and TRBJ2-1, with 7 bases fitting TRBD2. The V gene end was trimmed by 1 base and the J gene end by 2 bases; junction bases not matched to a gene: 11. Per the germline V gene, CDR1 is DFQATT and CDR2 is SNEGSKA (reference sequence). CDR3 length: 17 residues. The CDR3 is CSARVRGFSGPYNEQFF. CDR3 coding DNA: TGCAGTGCTAGAGTAAGAGGGTTTAGCGGGCCCTACAATGAGCAGTTCTTC.

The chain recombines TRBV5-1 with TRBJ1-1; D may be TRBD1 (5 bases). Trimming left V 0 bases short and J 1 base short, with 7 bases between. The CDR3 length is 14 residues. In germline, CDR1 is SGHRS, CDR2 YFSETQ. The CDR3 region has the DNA TGCGCCAGCAGCTTGGGACAGAAGAACACTGAAGCTTTCTTT. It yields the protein CASSLGQKNTEAFF.

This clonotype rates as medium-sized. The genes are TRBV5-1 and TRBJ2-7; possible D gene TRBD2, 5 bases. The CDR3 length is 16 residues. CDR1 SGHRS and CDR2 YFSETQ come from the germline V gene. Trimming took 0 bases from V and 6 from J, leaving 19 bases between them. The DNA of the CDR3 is TGCGCCAGCAGCTTGGATCCGGCAGTCCTACGGGGCGAGCAGTACTTC. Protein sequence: CASSLDPAVLRGEQYF.

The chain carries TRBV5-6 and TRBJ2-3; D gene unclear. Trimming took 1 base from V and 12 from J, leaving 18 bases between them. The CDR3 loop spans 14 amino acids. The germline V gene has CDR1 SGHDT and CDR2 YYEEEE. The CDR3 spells CASSLSLRTQTQYF. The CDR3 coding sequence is TGTGCCAGCAGCTTGTCCTTGCGGACCCAAACACAGTATTTT. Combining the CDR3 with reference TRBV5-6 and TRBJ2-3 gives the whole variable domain DAGVTQSPTHLIKTRGQQVTLRCSPKSGHDTVSWYQQALGQGPQFIFQYYEEEERQRGNFPDRFSGHQFPNYSSELNVNALLLGDSALYLCASSLSLRTQTQYFGPGTRLTVL.

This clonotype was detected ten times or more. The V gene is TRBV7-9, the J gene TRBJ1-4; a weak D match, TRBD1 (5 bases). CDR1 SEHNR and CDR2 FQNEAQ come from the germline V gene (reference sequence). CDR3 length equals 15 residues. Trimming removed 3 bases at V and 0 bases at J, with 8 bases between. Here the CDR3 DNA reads TGTGCCAGCAGCTTTCAGGGAGCAACTAATGAAAAACTGTTTTTT. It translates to CASSFQGATNEKLFF. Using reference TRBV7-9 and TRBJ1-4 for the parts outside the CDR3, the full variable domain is DTGVSQNPRHKITKRGQNVTFRCDPISEHNRLYWYRQTLGQGPEFLTYFQNEAQLEKSRLLSDRFSAERPKGSFSTLEIQRTEQGDSAMYLCASSFQGATNEKLFFGSGTQLSVL.

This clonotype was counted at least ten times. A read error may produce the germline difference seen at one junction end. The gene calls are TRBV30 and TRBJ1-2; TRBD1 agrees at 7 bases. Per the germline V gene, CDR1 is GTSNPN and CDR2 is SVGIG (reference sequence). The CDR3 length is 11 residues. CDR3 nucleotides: TGTGCTTGGAGCCAGGGACAGGGCTACACCTTC. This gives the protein CAWSQGQGYTF.

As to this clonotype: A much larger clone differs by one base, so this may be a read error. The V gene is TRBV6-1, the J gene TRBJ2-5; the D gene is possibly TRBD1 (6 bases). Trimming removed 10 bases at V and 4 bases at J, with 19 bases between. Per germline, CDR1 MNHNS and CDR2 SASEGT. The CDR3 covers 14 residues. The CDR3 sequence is CAIIAHDRLETQYF. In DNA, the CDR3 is TGTGCCATCATCGCACACGACAGGCTAGAGACCCAGTACTTC.

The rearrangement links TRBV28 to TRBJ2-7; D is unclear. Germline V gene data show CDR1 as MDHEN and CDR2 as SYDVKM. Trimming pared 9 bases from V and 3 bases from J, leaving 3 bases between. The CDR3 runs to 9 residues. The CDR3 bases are TGTGCCAGTTTCTACGAGCAGTACTTC. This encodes CASFYEQYF.

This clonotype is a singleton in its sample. DNA for the CDR3: TGCAGTGCCCCCCGGGCGGGATGGCGAGAGACCCAGTACTTC. Translation: CSAPRAGWRETQYF. The rearrangement uses TRBV20-1 and TRBJ2-5, with D possibly being TRBD2 (6 bases). The germline CDR1 and CDR2 sequences are DFQATT and SNEGSKA (reference sequence). Trimming left V 6 bases short and J 4 bases short, with 18 bases between. The CDR3 has 14 amino acids.

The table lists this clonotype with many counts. The CDR3 DNA sequence: TGTGCCAGCTCACAGGACACTAACATACCTGGCTACACCTTC. Translated, it gives CASSQDTNIPGYTF. The chain links TRBV18 to TRBJ1-2; possibly TRBD1 for D (5 bases). The CDR3 contains 14 residues. V was shortened by 4 bases and J by 7 bases, with 16 bases between the two germline ends. The germline gives CDR1 KGHSH, CDR2 LQKENI.

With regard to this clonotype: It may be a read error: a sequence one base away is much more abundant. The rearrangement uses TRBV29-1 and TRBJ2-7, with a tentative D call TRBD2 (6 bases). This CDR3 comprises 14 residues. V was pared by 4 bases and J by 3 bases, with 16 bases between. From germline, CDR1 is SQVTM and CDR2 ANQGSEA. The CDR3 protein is CSVVLTGGNYEQYF. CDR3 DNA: TGCAGCGTTGTATTAACTGGGGGGAACTACGAGCAGTACTTC.

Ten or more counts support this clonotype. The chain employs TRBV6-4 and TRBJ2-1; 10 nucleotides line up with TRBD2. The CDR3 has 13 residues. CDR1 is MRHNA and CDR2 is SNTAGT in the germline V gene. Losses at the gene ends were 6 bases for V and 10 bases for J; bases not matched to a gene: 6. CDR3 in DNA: TGTGCCAGCAGCCTAGCGGGAGTAGGGGAGCAGTTCTTC. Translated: CASSLAGVGEQFF.

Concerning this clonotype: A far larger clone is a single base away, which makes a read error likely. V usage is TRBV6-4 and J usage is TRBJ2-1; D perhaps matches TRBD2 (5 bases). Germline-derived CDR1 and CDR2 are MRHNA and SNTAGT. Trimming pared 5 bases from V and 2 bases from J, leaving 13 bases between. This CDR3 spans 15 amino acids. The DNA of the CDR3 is TGTGCCAGCAGTTCAACTAGAGGGACCTACAATGAGCAGTTCTTC. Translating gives CASSSTRGTYNEQFF.

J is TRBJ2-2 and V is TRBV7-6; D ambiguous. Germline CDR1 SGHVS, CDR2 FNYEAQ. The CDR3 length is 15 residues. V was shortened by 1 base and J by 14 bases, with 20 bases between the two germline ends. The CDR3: CASSLGGSNTVDLFF. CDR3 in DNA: TGTGCCAGCAGCTTAGGGGGATCGAACACCGTGGATCTGTTTTTT.

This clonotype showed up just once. The CDR3 nucleotides are TGCAGTGCGAATGGACTAGCGGGAGGGCCTGATGCCTACGAGCAGTACTTC. It specifies CSANGLAGGPDAYEQYF. The chain links TRBV20-1 to TRBJ2-7; 15 bases are shared with TRBD2. The junction had 11 bases not matched to a gene; V was cut back by 6 bases and J by 2 bases. Germline CDR1 reads DFQATT; CDR2 reads SNEGSKA (reference sequence). The CDR3 extends over 17 amino acids.

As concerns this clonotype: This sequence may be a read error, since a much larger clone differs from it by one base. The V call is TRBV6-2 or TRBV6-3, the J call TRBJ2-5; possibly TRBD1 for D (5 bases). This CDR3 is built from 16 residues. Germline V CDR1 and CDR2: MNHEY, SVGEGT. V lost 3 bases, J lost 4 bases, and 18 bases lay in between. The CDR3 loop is CASSYSTDISRETQYF. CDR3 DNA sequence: TGTGCCAGCAGTTATTCGACAGATATCAGTAGAGAGACCCAGTACTTC.

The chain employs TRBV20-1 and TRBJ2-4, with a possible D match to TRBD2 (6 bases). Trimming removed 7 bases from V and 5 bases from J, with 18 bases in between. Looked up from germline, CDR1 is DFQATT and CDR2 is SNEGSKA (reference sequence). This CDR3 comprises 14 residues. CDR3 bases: TGCAGTGATGATTCCGGGAGTCGCGAAAACATTCAGTACTTC. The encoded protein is CSDDSGSRENIQYF.